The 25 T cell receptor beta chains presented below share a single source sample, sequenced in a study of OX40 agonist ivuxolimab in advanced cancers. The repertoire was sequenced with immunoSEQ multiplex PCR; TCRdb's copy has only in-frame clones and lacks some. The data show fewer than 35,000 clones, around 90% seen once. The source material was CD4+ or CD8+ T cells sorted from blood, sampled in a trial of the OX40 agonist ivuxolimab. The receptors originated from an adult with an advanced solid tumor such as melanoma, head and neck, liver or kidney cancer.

CDR3 region: CAISESPGQGANEQFF. The CDR3, as DNA: TGTGCCATCAGTGAGTCGCCGGGACAGGGGGCCAATGAGCAGTTCTTC. V and J are TRBV10-3 and TRBJ2-1, with 12 bases fitting TRBD1. From germline, CDR1 is ENHRY and CDR2 SYGVKD. Trimming removed 0 bases from V and 6 bases from J; junction bases left unmatched: 3. The CDR3 totals 16 residues.

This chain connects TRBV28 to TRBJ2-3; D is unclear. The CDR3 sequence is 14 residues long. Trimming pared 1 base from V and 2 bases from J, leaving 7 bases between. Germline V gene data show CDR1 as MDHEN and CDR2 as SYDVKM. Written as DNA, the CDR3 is TGTGCCAGCAGTTTATCCACATACACAGATACGCAGTATTTT. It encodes CASSLSTYTDTQYF.

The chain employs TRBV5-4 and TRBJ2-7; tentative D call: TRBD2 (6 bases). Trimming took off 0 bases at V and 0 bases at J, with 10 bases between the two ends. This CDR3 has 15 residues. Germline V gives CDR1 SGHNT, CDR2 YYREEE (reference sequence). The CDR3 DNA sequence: TGTGCCAGCAGCTTGGCGGGGGTAAGCTCCTACGAGCAGTACTTC. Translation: CASSLAGVSSYEQYF.

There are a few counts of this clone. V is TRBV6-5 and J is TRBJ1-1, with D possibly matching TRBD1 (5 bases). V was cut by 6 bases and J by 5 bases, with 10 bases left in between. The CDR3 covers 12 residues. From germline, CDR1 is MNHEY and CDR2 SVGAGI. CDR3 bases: TGTGCCAGCAGGACGAGGGGAACTGAAGCTTTCTTT. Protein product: CASRTRGTEAFF.

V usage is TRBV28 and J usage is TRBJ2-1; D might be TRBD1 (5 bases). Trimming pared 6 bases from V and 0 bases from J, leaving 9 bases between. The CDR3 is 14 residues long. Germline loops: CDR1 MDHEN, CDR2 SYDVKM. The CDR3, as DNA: TGTGCCAGCAGCGACAGTATCTCCTACAATGAGCAGTTCTTC. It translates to CASSDSISYNEQFF.

The CDR3 bases are TGCGCCAGCAGCTTGGACAGGAGCACAGATACGCAGTATTTT. This encodes CASSLDRSTDTQYF. The genes are TRBV5-1 and TRBJ2-3; weak D call: TRBD1 (5 bases). This CDR3 is 14 amino acids long. Germline CDR1 reads SGHRS; CDR2 reads YFSETQ. Trimming removed 0 bases from V and 0 bases from J, with 5 bases in between.

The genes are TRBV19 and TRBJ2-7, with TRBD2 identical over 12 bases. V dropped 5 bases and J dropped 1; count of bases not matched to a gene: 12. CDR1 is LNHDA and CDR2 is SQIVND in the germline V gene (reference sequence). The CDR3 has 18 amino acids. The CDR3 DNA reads TGTGCCAGTAGTTCCAACCCCCTAGCGGGGGGGCGGTCCTACGAGCAGTACTTC. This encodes CASSSNPLAGGRSYEQYF.

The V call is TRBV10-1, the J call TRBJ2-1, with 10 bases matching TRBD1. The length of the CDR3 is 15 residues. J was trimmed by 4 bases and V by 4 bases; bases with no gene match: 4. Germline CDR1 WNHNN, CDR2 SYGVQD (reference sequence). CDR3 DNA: TGCGCCAGCAGTGGACAGGGGGCAGGGTACAATGAGCAGTTCTTC. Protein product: CASSGQGAGYNEQFF.

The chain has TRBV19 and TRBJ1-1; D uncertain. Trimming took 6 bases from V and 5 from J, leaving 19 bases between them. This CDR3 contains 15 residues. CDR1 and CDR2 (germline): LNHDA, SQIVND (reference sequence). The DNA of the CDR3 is TGTGCCAGTAGAACCGCCGGGGATCCGAGGACTGAAGCTTTCTTT. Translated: CASRTAGDPRTEAFF.

CDR3 DNA: TGTGCCAGCAGCCTCGGACAGGGGGCGCCCACCGGGGAGCTGTTTTTT. Amino acids: CASSLGQGAPTGELFF. The chain couples TRBV7-9 to TRBJ2-2, with 11 nucleotides matching TRBD1. J lost 4 bases, V lost 5 bases, and 6 bases had no gene match. CDR1 is SEHNR, CDR2 FQNEAQ, per germline (reference sequence). The CDR3 is 16 residues long.

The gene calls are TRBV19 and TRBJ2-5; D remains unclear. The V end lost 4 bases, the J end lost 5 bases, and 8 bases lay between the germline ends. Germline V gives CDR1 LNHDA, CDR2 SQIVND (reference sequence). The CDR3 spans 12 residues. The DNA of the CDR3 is TGTGCCAGTAGTAGGGCGGCGGAGACCCAGTACTTC. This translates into CASSRAAETQYF.

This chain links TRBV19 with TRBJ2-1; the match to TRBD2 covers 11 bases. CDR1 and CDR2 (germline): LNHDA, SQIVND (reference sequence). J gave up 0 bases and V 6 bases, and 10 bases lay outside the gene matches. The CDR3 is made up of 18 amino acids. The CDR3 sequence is CASSKYLTSGSSYNEQFF. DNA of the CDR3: TGTGCCAGTAGCAAATACTTAACTAGCGGGAGCTCCTACAATGAGCAGTTCTTC.

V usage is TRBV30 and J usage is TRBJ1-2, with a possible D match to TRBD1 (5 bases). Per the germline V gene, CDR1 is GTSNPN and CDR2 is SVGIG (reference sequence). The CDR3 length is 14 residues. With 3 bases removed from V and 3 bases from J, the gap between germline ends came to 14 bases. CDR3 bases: TGTGCCTGGAGCCGGGACGGACTATACTATGGCTACACCTTC. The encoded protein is CAWSRDGLYYGYTF.

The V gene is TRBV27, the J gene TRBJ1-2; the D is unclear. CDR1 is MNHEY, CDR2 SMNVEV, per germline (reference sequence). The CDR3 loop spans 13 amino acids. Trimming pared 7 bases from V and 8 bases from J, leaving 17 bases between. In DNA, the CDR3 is TGTGCCAGCACCCGTCGGGGAGCAGGCGGCTACACCTTC. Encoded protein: CASTRRGAGGYTF.

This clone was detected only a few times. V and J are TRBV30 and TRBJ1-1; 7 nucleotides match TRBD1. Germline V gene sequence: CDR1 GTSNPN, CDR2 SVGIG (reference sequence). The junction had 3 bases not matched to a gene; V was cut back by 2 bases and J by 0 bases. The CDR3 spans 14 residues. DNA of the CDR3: TGTGCCTGGAGTCTCGGGACAGTGAACACTGAAGCTTTCTTT. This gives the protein CAWSLGTVNTEAFF.

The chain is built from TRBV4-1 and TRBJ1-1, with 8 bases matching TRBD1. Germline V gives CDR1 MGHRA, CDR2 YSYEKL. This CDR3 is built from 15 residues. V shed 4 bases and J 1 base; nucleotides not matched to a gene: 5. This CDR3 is CASSLGGTGNTEAFF. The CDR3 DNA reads TGCGCCAGCAGCCTCGGCGGGACAGGGAACACTGAAGCTTTCTTT.

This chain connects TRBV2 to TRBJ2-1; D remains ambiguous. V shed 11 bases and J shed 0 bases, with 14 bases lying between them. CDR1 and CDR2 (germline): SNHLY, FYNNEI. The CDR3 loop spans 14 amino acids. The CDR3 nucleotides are TGTGCCGGAACCTTGGACGCCTCCTACAATGAGCAGTTCTTC. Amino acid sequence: CAGTLDASYNEQFF.

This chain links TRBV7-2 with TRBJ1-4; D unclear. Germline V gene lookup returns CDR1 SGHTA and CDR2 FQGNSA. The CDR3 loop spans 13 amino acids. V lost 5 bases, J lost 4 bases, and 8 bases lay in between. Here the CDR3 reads CASSRQINEKLFF. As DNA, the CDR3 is TGTGCCAGCAGCCGCCAGATTAATGAAAAACTGTTTTTT.

The CDR3 region is CASSPGLAGSYEQYF. CDR3 nucleotide sequence: TGCGCCAGCAGCCCTGGACTAGCGGGATCCTACGAGCAGTACTTC. The chain recombines TRBV4-3 with TRBJ2-7, with 12 bases matching TRBD2. The CDR3 covers 15 residues. Germline V gene lookup returns CDR1 LGHNA and CDR2 YSLEER. Trimming at V came to 4 bases and at J to 1 base, leaving 2 bases not matched to a gene.

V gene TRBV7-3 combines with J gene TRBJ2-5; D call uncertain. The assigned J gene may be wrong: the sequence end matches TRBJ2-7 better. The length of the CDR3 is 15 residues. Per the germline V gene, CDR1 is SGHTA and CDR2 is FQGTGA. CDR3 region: CASSLNGGSYYEQYF. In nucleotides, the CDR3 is TGTGCCAGCAGCTTGAACGGTGGCAGCTACTACGAGCAGTACTTC.

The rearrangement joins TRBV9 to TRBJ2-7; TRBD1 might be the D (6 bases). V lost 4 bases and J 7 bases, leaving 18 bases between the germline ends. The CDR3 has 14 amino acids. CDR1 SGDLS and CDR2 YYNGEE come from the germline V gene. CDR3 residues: CASSQGWVSAEQYF. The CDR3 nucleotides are TGTGCCAGCAGCCAGGGGTGGGTTTCGGCTGAGCAGTACTTC.

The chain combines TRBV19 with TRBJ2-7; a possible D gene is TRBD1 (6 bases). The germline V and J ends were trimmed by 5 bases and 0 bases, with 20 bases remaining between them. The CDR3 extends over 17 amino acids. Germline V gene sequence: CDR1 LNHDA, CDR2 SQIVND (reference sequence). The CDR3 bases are TGTGCCAGTAGTTCGTTGTCCGGGACATCGAGCTCCTACGAGCAGTACTTC. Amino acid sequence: CASSSLSGTSSSYEQYF.

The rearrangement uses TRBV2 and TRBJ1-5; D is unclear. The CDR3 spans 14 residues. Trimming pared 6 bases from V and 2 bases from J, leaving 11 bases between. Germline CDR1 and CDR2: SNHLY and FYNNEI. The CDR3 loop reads CASRGDFGNQPQHF. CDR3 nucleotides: TGTGCCAGCAGAGGAGACTTCGGCAATCAGCCCCAGCATTTT.

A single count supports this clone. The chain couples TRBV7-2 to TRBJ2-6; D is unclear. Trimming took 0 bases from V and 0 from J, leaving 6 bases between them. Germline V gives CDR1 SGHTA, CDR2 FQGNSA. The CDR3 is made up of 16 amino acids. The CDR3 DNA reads TGTGCCAGCAGCTTAGCTTCCCCCTCTGGGGCCAACGTCCTGACTTTC. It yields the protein CASSLASPSGANVLTF.

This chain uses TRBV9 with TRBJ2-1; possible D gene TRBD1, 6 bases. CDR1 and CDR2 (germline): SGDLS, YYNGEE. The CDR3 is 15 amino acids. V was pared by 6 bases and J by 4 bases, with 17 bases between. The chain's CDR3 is CASNPYGDNYNEQFF. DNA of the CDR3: TGTGCCAGCAACCCTTATGGGGACAATTACAATGAGCAGTTCTTC.